One sample yielded the 25 T cell receptor beta chains listed below, sequenced in a study of shared clonotypes between healthy human individuals (dated by TCRdb to 2018 to 2021). Preparation of the library involved the immunoSEQ multiplex PCR assay. TCRdb mirrors the immuneACCESS table, restricted to in-frame sequences. Some clones are absent from its copies; in checked studies, under half trace to an unresolved V gene, and the reason for the others is unknown. The sample has about 460,000 clones on record, over 60% of them singletons. More than 10% of the sample is held by the ten biggest clonotypes. Source material: PBMCs. The receptors shown here come from a woman between 40 and 50 years old in good health. Some clones in this sample may be carry-over from other donors' samples.

This rearrangement joins TRBV28 to TRBJ2-7, with TRBD2 matching over 8 bases. The CDR3 runs to 12 residues. J gave up 6 bases and V 5 bases, and 3 bases lay outside the gene matches. The germline CDR1 and CDR2 sequences are MDHEN and SYDVKM. The CDR3 reads CASSSGSSEQYF. CDR3 sequence (DNA): TGTGCCAGCAGTAGCGGGAGTTCCGAGCAGTACTTC.

On this clone: Within the sample, other DNA sequences also encode this same CDR3. The genes are TRBV18 and TRBJ2-7, with 14 bases that match TRBD2. With 3 bases clipped from V and 1 base from J, the junction kept 2 bases outside the gene matches. CDR3 size: 16 residues. Germline CDR1 reads KGHSH; CDR2 reads LQKENI. The CDR3 here is CASSPGLAGGSYEQYF. For the CDR3, the DNA is TGTGCCAGCTCACCCGGACTAGCGGGAGGATCCTACGAGCAGTACTTC. Using reference TRBV18 and TRBJ2-7 for the parts outside the CDR3, the full variable domain is NAGVMQNPRHLVRRRGQEARLRCSPMKGHSHVYWYRQLPEEGLKFMVYLQKENIIDESGMPKERFSAEFPKEGPSILRIQQVVRGDSAAYFCASSPGLAGGSYEQYFGPGTRLTVT.

The chain has TRBV28 and TRBJ2-5; D is ambiguous. Trimming took off 5 bases at V and 4 bases at J, with 17 bases between the two ends. Germline loops: CDR1 MDHEN, CDR2 SYDVKM. CDR3 length: 15 residues. The CDR3 sequence: CASSQTWPGPETQYF. Here the CDR3 DNA reads TGTGCCAGCAGTCAAACGTGGCCGGGCCCAGAGACCCAGTACTTC.

This rearrangement joins TRBV28 to TRBJ2-7; D not certain. Germline CDR1 and CDR2: MDHEN and SYDVKM. The V gene lost 5 bases and the J gene lost 2 bases, with 19 bases spanning the gap. The CDR3 loop spans 16 amino acids. Written as DNA, the CDR3 is TGTGCCAGCAGTCCCCCTGGTCAGCGTCAGGCCTACGAGCAGTACTTC. It codes for CASSPPGQRQAYEQYF.

The CDR3 DNA reads TGTGCCAGTACCCAGGGCCCGAACACCGGGGAGCTGTTTTTT. Its protein is CASTQGPNTGELFF. The chain uses TRBV19 and TRBJ2-2; a possible D gene is TRBD1 (5 bases). The CDR3 extends over 14 amino acids. CDR1 is LNHDA, CDR2 SQIVND, per germline (reference sequence). V was clipped by 7 bases and J by 0 bases, with 9 bases between them.

In DNA form, the CDR3 reads TGTGCCAGTAGTATTCGGGCAGGGGGCGTCGATTTGTACTTC. Protein sequence: CASSIRAGGVDLYF. The chain has TRBV19 and TRBJ2-7, with 8 bases that match TRBD1. This CDR3 is 14 amino acids long. After removal of 3 bases from V and 12 bases from J, the junction contained 13 bases not matched to a gene. The germline gives CDR1 LNHDA, CDR2 SQIVND (reference sequence).

The rearrangement links TRBV25-1 to TRBJ2-3; unclear D gene. Trimming stripped 1 base from V and 2 bases from J, with 7 bases between. Germline V gene sequence: CDR1 MGHDK, CDR2 SYGVNS. The CDR3 is 14 amino acids. The CDR3 nucleotides read TGTGCCAGCAGTGAATGGGAAGTCACAGATACGCAGTATTTT. Amino acids: CASSEWEVTDTQYF.

The V call is TRBV29-1, the J call TRBJ2-1, with D possibly matching TRBD2 (6 bases). This CDR3 region has 14 residues. Trimming shortened V by 4 bases and J by 4 bases, and 14 bases separated the two germline ends. Germline V CDR1 and CDR2: SQVTM, ANQGSEA. CDR3 nucleotide sequence: TGCAGCGTTGCGAACCGGGGGTCATACAATGAGCAGTTCTTC. This sequence encodes CSVANRGSYNEQFF.

In this sample, this clone turned up once. The V gene is TRBV30, the J gene TRBJ2-5; the match to TRBD1 covers 7 bases. The CDR3 sequence is 15 residues long. V shed 1 base and J 4 bases; nucleotides not matched to a gene: 9. From germline, CDR1 is GTSNPN and CDR2 SVGIG (reference sequence). DNA for the CDR3: TGTGCCTGGAGTGGGGTCCGACAGGGTGGAGAGACCCAGTACTTC. Protein product: CAWSGVRQGGETQYF.

V gene TRBV6-6 combines with J gene TRBJ2-1, with D perhaps matching TRBD1 or TRBD2 (5 bases each). V was trimmed by 6 bases and J by 7 bases, leaving 10 bases between them. The CDR3 runs 12 residues. CDR1 and CDR2 (germline): MNHNY, SVGAGI (reference sequence). The CDR3 sequence: CASRAEGNEQFF. CDR3 nucleotide sequence: TGTGCCAGCAGGGCTGAGGGGAATGAGCAGTTCTTC.

This clone has a handful of counts. V is TRBV30 and J is TRBJ1-6; TRBD1 might be the D (5 bases). CDR1 and CDR2 from the germline V gene are GTSNPN and SVGIG (reference sequence). The CDR3 has 14 amino acids. The CDR3 loop reads CARQTASWDSPLHF. Here the CDR3 DNA reads TGTGCTCGCCAGACAGCTTCTTGGGATTCACCCCTCCACTTT.

Remarks on this clone: Other DNA variants within this sample encode the same CDR3. The chain carries TRBV5-1 and TRBJ1-1; no definite D call. V shed 0 bases and J shed 3 bases, with 6 bases lying between them. This CDR3 comprises 13 residues. Germline V lookup: CDR1 SGHRS, CDR2 YFSETQ. The CDR3 coding sequence is TGCGCCAGCAGCTTGGGGGTTGACACTGAAGCTTTCTTT. Residues: CASSLGVDTEAFF.

The chain carries TRBV6-6 and TRBJ1-5, with 7 bases matching TRBD1. V shed 6 bases, J shed 4 bases, and the junction held 6 bases outside the gene matches. Germline lookup yields CDR1 MNHNY and CDR2 SVGAGI (reference sequence). The CDR3 spans 14 residues. The CDR3 region is CASRPGQVNQPQHF. For the CDR3, the DNA is TGTGCCAGCAGACCTGGACAGGTTAATCAGCCCCAGCATTTT.

This CDR3 reads CASLGAPHYEQYF. DNA for the CDR3: TGTGCCAGCCTCGGGGCCCCCCACTACGAGCAGTACTTC. This chain links TRBV6-5 with TRBJ2-7; D may correspond to TRBD1 or TRBD2 (5 bases each). The CDR3 covers 13 residues. Germline CDR1 reads MNHEY; CDR2 reads SVGAGI. V was clipped by 8 bases and J by 3 bases, with 14 bases between them.

This chain connects TRBV18 to TRBJ2-7, with TRBD2 matching over 8 bases. The CDR3 has 15 amino acids. Trimming removed 1 base from V and 5 bases from J; junction bases left unmatched: 7. Germline V lookup: CDR1 KGHSH, CDR2 LQKENI. In DNA, the CDR3 is TGTGCCAGCTCACCACGGGGACTAGTTGTGGACGAGCAGTACTTC. Protein: CASSPRGLVVDEQYF.

This clone was seen only a few times. The chain carries TRBV6-6 and TRBJ2-7; tentatively, D is TRBD1 (5 bases). CDR1 is MNHNY, CDR2 SVGAGI, per germline (reference sequence). The V end lost 7 bases, the J end lost 6 bases, and 19 bases lay between the germline ends. The length of the CDR3 is 14 residues. Here the CDR3 DNA reads TGTGCCAGCATGGGGCTGAGATCTAGGTTCGAGCAGTACTTC. Protein: CASMGLRSRFEQYF.

The rearrangement joins TRBV7-2 to TRBJ2-7; D gene unclear. Looked up from germline, CDR1 is SGHTA and CDR2 is FQGNSA. The CDR3 extends over 12 amino acids. Trimming took off 3 bases at V and 6 bases at J, with 9 bases between the two ends. The CDR3 DNA follows: TGTGCCAGCAGCTTCGTGGTAGGCGAGCAGTACTTC. As protein: CASSFVVGEQYF.

V usage is TRBV30 and J usage is TRBJ1-1, with D perhaps TRBD1 (6 bases). Trimming removed 4 bases from V and 4 bases from J, with 13 bases in between. The CDR3 contains 13 residues. Looked up from germline, CDR1 is GTSNPN and CDR2 is SVGIG (reference sequence). The CDR3 nucleotides read TGTGCCTGGAATCCCCAACAGGGCACTGAAGCTTTCTTT. This translates into CAWNPQQGTEAFF.

In the case of this clone: The sample holds other DNA sequences that translate to the same CDR3. This chain connects TRBV20-1 to TRBJ2-7; no firm D call. Germline CDR1 reads DFQATT; CDR2 reads SNEGSKA (reference sequence). V lost 3 bases to trimming and J lost 4 bases, with 7 bases between them. The CDR3 is 11 residues long. The DNA of the CDR3 is TGCAGTGCTAGGGGCATATACGAGCAGTACTTC. It yields the protein CSARGIYEQYF.

The chain has TRBV7-2 and TRBJ2-1; perhaps TRBD2 as D (5 bases). The V end was cut by 3 bases, the J end by 4 bases, with 16 bases between. Germline V lookup: CDR1 SGHTA, CDR2 FQGNSA. CDR3 length: 16 amino acids. The DNA for the CDR3 is TGTGCCAGCAGCTTCCGGACTTCCAGTCTATACAATGAGCAGTTCTTC. This sequence encodes CASSFRTSSLYNEQFF.

The chain recombines TRBV6-6 with TRBJ2-3; 7 bases are a match to TRBD2. The germline V gene has CDR1 MNHNY and CDR2 SVGAGI (reference sequence). The J segment lost 1 base and the V segment lost 7 bases, leaving 8 bases of the junction unmatched. The CDR3 sequence is 15 residues long. As DNA, the CDR3 is TGTGCCAGCAACTTACGAACTAGCGGCACAGATACGCAGTATTTT. It translates to CASNLRTSGTDTQYF.

The V and J genes are TRBV6-1 and TRBJ1-5, with a tentative D call TRBD1 (6 bases). Trimming pared 8 bases from V and 4 bases from J, leaving 18 bases between. Germline lookup yields CDR1 MNHNS and CDR2 SASEGT. The CDR3 runs to 15 residues. The CDR3 region has the DNA TGTGCCAGCGGCCCAAAACAGGGTTGGAATCAGCCCCAGCATTTT. Translated, it gives CASGPKQGWNQPQHF.

The V call is TRBV18, the J call TRBJ2-7, with TRBD2 matching 13 bases. Unmatched junction bases numbered 3, after V lost 4 bases and J lost 0 bases. From germline, CDR1 is KGHSH and CDR2 LQKENI. The CDR3 has 16 residues. The chain's CDR3 is CASSLGTSGNSYEQYF. Here the CDR3 DNA reads TGTGCCAGCTCACTCGGGACTAGCGGGAACTCCTACGAGCAGTACTTC.

With regard to this clone: A far larger clone is one nucleotide away, so this likely arose from a read error. This chain joins TRBV30 and TRBJ2-2; D possibly uses TRBD1 or TRBD2 (6 bases each). Looked up from germline, CDR1 is GTSNPN and CDR2 is SVGIG (reference sequence). Trimming removed 3 bases at V and 6 bases at J, with 17 bases between. CDR3 size: 15 residues. CDR3 in DNA: TGTGCCTGGAGGAGTGCAGGGGAGGATGCCGGGGAGCTGTTTTTT. Protein product: CAWRSAGEDAGELFF. Using reference TRBV30 and TRBJ2-2 for the parts outside the CDR3, the full variable domain is SQTIHQWPATLVQPVGSPLSLECTVEGTSNPNLYWYRQAAGRGLQLLFYSVGIGQISSEVPQNLSASRPQDRQFILSSKKLLLSDSGFYLCAWRSAGEDAGELFFGEGSRLTVL.

Comments on this clone: A far larger clone is one base from this, pointing to a likely read error. This rearrangement joins TRBV7-8 to TRBJ1-3; D not resolved. The CDR3 has 11 amino acids. V was pared by 5 bases and J by 4 bases, with 3 bases between. Germline CDR1 is SGHVS and CDR2 is FQNEAQ. CDR3 protein: CASSIGNTIYF. Here the CDR3 DNA reads TGTGCCAGCAGCATAGGAAACACCATATATTTT.